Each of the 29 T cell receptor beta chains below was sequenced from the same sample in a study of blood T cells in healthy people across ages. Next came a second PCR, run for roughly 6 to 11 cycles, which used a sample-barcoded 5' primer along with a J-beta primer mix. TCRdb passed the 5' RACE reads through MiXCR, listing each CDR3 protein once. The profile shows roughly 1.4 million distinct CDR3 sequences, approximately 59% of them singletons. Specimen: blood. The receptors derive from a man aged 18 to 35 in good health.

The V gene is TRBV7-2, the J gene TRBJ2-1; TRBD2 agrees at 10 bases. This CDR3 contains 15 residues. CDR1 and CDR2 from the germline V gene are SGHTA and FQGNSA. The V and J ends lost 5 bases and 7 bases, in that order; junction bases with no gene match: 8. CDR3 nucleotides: TGTGCCAGCAGCCCAAGGGGACTAGCGTCGAATGAGCAGTTCTTC. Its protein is CASSPRGLASNEQFF.

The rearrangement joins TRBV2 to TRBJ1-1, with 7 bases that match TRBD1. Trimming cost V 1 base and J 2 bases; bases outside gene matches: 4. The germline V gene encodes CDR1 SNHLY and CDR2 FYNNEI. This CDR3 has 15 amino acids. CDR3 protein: CASSEVGTDNTEAFF. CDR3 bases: TGTGCCAGCAGTGAAGTGGGGACAGACAACACTGAAGCTTTCTTT.

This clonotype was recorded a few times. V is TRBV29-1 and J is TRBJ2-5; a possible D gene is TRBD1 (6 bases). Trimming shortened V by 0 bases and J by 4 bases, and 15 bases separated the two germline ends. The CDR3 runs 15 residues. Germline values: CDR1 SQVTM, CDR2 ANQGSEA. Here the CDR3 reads CSVEENSGVPETQYF. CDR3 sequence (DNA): TGCAGCGTTGAAGAGAATTCAGGGGTTCCAGAGACCCAGTACTTC.

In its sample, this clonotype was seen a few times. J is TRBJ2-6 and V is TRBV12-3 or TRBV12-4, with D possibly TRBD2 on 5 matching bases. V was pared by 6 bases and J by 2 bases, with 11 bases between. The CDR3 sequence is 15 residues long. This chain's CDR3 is CASSLGSPGANVLTF. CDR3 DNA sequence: TGTGCCAGCAGCCTAGGGAGTCCTGGGGCCAACGTCCTGACTTTC.

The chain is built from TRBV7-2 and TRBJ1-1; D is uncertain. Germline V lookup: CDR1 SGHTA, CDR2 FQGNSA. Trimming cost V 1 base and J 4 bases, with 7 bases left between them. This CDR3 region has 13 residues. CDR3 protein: CASSLVAATEAFF. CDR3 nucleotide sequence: TGTGCCAGCAGCTTAGTGGCAGCCACTGAAGCTTTCTTT.

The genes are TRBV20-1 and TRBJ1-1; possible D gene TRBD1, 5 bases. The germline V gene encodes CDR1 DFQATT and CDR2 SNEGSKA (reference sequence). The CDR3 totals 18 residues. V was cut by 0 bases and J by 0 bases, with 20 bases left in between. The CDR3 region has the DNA TGCAGTGCTAGAGACTTGATGAGGGACGGCGCCATGAACACTGAAGCTTTCTTT. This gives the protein CSARDLMRDGAMNTEAFF.

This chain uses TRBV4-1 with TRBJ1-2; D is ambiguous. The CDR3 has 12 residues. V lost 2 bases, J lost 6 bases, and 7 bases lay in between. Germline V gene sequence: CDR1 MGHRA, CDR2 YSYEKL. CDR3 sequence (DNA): TGCGCCAGCAGCCAATCTGGGGATGGCTACACCTTC. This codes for CASSQSGDGYTF.

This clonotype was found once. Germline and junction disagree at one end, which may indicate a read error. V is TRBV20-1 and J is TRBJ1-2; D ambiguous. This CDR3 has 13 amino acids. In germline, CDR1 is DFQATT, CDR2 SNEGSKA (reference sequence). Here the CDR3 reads CSARSLENYGYTF. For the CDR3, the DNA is TGTAGTGCTAGGAGCCTAGAAAACTATGGCTACACCTTC.

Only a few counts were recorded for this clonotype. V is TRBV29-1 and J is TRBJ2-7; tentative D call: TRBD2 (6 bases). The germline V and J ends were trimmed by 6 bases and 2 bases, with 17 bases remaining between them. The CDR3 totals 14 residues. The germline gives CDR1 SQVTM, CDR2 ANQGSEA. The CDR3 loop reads CSVDPGLGTYEQYF. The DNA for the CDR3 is TGCAGCGTGGATCCGGGACTGGGAACCTACGAGCAGTACTTC.

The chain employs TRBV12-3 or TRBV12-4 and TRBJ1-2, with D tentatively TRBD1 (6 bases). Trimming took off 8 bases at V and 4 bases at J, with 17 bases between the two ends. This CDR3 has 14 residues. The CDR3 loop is CASHLRGGPYGYTF. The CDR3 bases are TGTGCCAGCCACCTACGTGGGGGCCCCTATGGCTACACCTTC.

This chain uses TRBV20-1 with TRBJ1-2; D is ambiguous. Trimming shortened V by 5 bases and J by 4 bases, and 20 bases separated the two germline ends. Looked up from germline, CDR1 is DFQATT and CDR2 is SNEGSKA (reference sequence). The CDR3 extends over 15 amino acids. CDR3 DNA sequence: TGCAGTGCTTCGGAATCGGACGGACCTTCCTATGGCTACACCTTC. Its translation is CSASESDGPSYGYTF.

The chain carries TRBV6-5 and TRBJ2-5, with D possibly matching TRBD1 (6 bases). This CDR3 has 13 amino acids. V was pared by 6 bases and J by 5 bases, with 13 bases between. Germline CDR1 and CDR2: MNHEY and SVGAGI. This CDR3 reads CASRTQGRETQYF. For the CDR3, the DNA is TGTGCCAGCAGGACTCAGGGGCGGGAGACCCAGTACTTC.

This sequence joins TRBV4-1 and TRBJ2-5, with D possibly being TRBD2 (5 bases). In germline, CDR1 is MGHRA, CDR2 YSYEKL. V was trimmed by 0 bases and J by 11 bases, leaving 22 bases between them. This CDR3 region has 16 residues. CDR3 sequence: CASSQDWLAGVNEQYF. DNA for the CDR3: TGCGCCAGCAGCCAAGATTGGCTAGCAGGTGTGAATGAGCAGTACTTC.

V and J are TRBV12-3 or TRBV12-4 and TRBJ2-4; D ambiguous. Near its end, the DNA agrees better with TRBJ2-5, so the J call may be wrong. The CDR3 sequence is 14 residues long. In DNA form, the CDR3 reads TGTGCCAGCAGGCCCGGGTGGGGATCGGAGACCCAGTACTTC. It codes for CASRPGWGSETQYF.

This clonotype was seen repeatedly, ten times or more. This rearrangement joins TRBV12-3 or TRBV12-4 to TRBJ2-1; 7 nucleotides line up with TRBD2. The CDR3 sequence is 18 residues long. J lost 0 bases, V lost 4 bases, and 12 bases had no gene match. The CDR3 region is CASSSRSGSISSYNEQFF. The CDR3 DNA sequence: TGTGCCAGCAGTTCTCGTAGCGGGTCTATAAGCTCCTACAATGAGCAGTTCTTC.

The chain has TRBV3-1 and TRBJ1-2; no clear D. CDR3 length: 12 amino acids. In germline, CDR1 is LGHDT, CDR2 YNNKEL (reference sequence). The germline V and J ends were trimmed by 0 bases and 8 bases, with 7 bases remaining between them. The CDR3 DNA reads TGTGCCAGCAGCCAAGATGGGTCAGGCTACACCTTC. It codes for CASSQDGSGYTF.

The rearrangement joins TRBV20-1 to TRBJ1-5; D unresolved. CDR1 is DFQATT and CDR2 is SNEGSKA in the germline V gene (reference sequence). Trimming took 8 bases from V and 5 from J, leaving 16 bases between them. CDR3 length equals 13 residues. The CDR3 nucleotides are TGCAGTACCCGGGTACAGCGGGATCAGCCCCAGCATTTT. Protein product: CSTRVQRDQPQHF.

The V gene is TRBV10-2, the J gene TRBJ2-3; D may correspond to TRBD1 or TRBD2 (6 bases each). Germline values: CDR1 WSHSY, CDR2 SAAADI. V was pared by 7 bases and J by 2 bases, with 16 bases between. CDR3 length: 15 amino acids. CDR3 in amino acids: CASTAEGGNTDTQYF. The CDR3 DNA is TGCGCCAGCACCGCGGAGGGGGGAAACACAGATACGCAGTATTTT.

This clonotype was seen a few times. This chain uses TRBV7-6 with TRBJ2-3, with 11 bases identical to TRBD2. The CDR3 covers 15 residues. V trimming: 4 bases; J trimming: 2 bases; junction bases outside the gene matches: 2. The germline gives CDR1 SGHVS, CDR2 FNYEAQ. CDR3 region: CASSSTSGNTDTQYF. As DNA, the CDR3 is TGTGCCAGCAGCTCGACTAGCGGGAACACAGATACGCAGTATTTT.

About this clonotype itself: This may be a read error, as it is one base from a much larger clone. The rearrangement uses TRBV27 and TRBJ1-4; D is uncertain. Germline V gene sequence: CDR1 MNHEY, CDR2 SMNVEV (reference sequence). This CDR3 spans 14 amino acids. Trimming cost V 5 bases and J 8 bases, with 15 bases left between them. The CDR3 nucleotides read TGTGCCAGCAGTCGGACCCCATCCGGGGAAAAACTGTTTTTT. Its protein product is CASSRTPSGEKLFF.

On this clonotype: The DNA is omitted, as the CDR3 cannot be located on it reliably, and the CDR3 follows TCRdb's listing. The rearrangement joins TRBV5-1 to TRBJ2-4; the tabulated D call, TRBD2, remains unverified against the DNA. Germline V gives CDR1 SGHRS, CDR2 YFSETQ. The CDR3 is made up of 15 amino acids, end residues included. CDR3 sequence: CASSFAPAGGYEQYF.

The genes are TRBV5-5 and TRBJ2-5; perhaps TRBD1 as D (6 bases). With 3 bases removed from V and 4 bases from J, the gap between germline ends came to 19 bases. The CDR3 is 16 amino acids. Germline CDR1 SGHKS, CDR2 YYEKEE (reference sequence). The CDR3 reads CASSYIQGVSRETQYF. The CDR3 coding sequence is TGTGCCAGCAGCTATATACAGGGCGTCTCACGAGAGACCCAGTACTTC.

CDR3 region: CASRESLNTGELFF. CDR3 in DNA: TGTGCCAGCAGGGAGTCGTTGAACACCGGGGAGCTGTTTTTT. The rearrangement links TRBV28 to TRBJ2-2; D gene unclear. The length of the CDR3 is 14 residues. Looked up from germline, CDR1 is MDHEN and CDR2 is SYDVKM. V gave up 6 bases and J gave up 1 base, with 9 bases separating them.

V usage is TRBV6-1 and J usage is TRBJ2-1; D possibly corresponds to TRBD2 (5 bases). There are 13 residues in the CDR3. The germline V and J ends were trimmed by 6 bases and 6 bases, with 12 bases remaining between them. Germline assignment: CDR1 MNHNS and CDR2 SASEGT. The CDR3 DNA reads TGTGCCAGCAGCCCGGGAAGTCGCAATGAGCAGTTCTTC. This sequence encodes CASSPGSRNEQFF.

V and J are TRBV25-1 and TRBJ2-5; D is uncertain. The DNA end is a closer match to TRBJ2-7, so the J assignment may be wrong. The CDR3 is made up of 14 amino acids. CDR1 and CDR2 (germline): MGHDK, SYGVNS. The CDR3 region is CASSEFGGNYEQYF. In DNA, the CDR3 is TGTGCCAGCAGTGAATTCGGCGGAAACTACGAGCAGTACTTC.

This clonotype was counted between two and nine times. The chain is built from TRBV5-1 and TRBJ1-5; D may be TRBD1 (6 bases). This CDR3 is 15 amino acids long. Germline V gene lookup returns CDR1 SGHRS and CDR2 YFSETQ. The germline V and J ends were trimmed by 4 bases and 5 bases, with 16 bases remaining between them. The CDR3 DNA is TGCGCCAGCAGCCAGACCCCGGGGGGCGATCAGCCCCAGCATTTT. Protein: CASSQTPGGDQPQHF. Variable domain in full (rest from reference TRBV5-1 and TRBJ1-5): KAGVTQTPRYLIKTRGQQVTLSCSPISGHRSVSWYQQTPGQGLQFLFEYFSETQRNKGNFPGRFSGRQFSNSRSEMNVSTLELGDSALYLCASSQTPGGDQPQHFGDGTRLSIL.

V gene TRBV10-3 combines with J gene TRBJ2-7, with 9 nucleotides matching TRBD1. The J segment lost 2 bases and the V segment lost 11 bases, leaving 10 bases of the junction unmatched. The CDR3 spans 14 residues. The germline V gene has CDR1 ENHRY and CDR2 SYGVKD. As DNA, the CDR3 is TGTGCCGCCGCGGACAGACAGGGGGCCTACGAGCAGTACTTC. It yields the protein CAAADRQGAYEQYF.

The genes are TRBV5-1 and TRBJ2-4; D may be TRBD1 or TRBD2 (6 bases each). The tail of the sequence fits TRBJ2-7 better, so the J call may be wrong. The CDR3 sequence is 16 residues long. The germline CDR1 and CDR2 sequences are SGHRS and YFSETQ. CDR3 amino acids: CASAAKLGGTQYEQYF. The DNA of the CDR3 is TGCGCCAGCGCAGCGAAACTAGGGGGGACCCAATACGAGCAGTACTTC.

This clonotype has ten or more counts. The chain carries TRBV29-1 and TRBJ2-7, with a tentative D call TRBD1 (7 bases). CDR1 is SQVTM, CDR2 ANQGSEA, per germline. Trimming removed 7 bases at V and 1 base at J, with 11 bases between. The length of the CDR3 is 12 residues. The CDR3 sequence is CSGRDSSYEQYF. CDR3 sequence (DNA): TGCAGCGGGAGGGACAGTTCCTACGAGCAGTACTTC.